This T cell receptor (beta chain) was profiled in a study of brain T cells in children with intractable seizures. Sequencing used immunoSEQ multiplex PCR; TCRdb keeps in-frame clones, though not all of them. The profile shows around 340,000 clones, over 90% of them singletons. This CDR3 has 15 residues. The germline CDR1 and CDR2 sequences are KGHSH and LQKENI. Trimming cost V 4 bases and J 6 bases, with 18 bases left between them. Time point given: blood from clinic visit 5 months post-surgery; TSC patient then seizure free. At least one anti-epileptic drug was given before surgery. The chain couples TRBV18 to TRBJ1-1, with D maybe TRBD1 (5 bases). This TCR derives from a boy under three years old with tuberous sclerosis and intractable seizures. The sample consisted of peripheral blood, taken 4 to 5 months after surgery. CDR3 DNA: TGTGCCAGCTCACTACCGAAGGGACTCGTTGCTGAAGCTTTCTTT. Translation: CASSLPKGLVAEAFF.